Presented here are 22 T cell receptor beta chains from one specimen sequenced in a study of T cell changes during pregnancy in multiple sclerosis. Sequencing used immunoSEQ multiplex PCR; TCRdb keeps in-frame clones, though not all of them. The top ten hold around 0.76% of the sample, which has over 90,000 clones, roughly nine tenths seen once. Sample: peripheral blood, taken in the second trimester of pregnancy. Receptors were obtained from a female donor in good health, enrolled as a control in a pregnancy study.

This CDR3 is CASSRQGVNEKLFF. The CDR3 DNA is TGTGCCAGCAGTCGCCAGGGGGTTAATGAAAAACTGTTTTTT. The gene calls are TRBV27 and TRBJ1-4; 7 bases agree with TRBD1. This CDR3 contains 14 residues. Germline V gene data show CDR1 as MNHEY and CDR2 as SMNVEV (reference sequence). V lost 5 bases and J lost 4; bases outside the gene matches: 4.

Note on this clone: The junction departs from the called germline gene at one end, perhaps through a read error. This sequence joins TRBV2 and TRBJ2-3, with 7 bases fitting TRBD2. The CDR3 is 15 amino acids. Germline-derived CDR1 and CDR2 are SNHLY and FYNNEI. CDR3: CASRTEGLGTGTQYF. The CDR3 DNA is TGTGCCAGCAGAACAGAAGGACTAGGTACAGGTACGCAGTATTTT.

This chain connects TRBV7-9 to TRBJ2-7; maybe TRBD1 (6 bases). CDR3 length: 13 residues. V dropped 5 bases and J dropped 0 bases, with 8 bases sitting between them. The germline V gene has CDR1 SEHNR and CDR2 FQNEAQ (reference sequence). The CDR3 loop reads CASSDRSSYEQYF. CDR3 nucleotide sequence: TGTGCCAGCAGCGACAGGAGCTCCTACGAGCAGTACTTC.

The chain has TRBV5-1 and TRBJ2-7; weak D call: TRBD2 (6 bases). The germline V gene encodes CDR1 SGHRS and CDR2 YFSETQ. This CDR3 comprises 16 residues. V dropped 5 bases and J dropped 2 bases, with 20 bases sitting between them. This chain's CDR3 is CASRPSMGLIAYEQYF. DNA of the CDR3: TGCGCCAGCAGACCGTCTATGGGACTGATAGCCTACGAGCAGTACTTC.

The V call is TRBV5-1, the J call TRBJ2-7; TRBD1 agrees at 7 bases. Trimming took 0 bases from V and 2 from J; bases not matched to a gene: 5. Germline CDR1 and CDR2: SGHRS and YFSETQ. The CDR3 runs 15 residues. CDR3 protein: CASSLGERGPYEQYF. The CDR3 DNA reads as TGCGCCAGCAGCTTGGGAGAAAGGGGGCCCTACGAGCAGTACTTC.

This clone has a single count. This chain joins TRBV19 and TRBJ2-6, with D possibly being TRBD2 (5 bases). The CDR3 runs 15 residues. V lost 2 bases and J 0 bases, leaving 5 bases between the germline ends. Germline CDR1 is LNHDA and CDR2 is SQIVND (reference sequence). CDR3 loop: CASSIRDSGANVLTF. In DNA, the CDR3 is TGTGCCAGTAGTATACGGGACTCTGGGGCCAACGTCCTGACTTTC. Based on the CDR3 plus reference TRBV19 and TRBJ2-6, the full variable domain is DGGITQSPKYLFRKEGQNVTLSCEQNLNHDAMYWYRQDPGQGLRLIYYSQIVNDFQKGDIAEGYSVSREKKESFPLTVTSAQKNPTAFYLCASSIRDSGANVLTFGAGSRLTVL.

The V call is TRBV11-2, the J call TRBJ1-1; possibly TRBD1 for D (5 bases). The CDR3 contains 15 residues. Trimming pared 3 bases from V and 5 bases from J, leaving 16 bases between. Germline V CDR1 and CDR2: SGHAT, FQNNGV. Written as DNA, the CDR3 is TGTGCCAGCAGCTTGTTTTCTGGGGGGGGAACTGAAGCTTTCTTT. Protein product: CASSLFSGGGTEAFF.

For the CDR3, the DNA is TGTGCCATCAACTTCCTAGCGGGAGGGCCTGATGAGCAGTTCTTC. Its translation is CAINFLAGGPDEQFF. The chain is built from TRBV10-3 and TRBJ2-1, with 12 bases matching TRBD2. V lost 7 bases to trimming and J lost 8 bases; unmatched junction nucleotides: 9. The germline V gene encodes CDR1 ENHRY and CDR2 SYGVKD. This CDR3 spans 15 amino acids.

The chain couples TRBV9 to TRBJ1-2; weak D call: TRBD1 (5 bases). There are 12 residues in the CDR3. V dropped 1 base and J dropped 8 bases, with 9 bases sitting between them. CDR1 and CDR2 from the germline V gene are SGDLS and YYNGEE. The CDR3 DNA is TGTGCCAGCAGCGTAAGGGGCCAGGGCTACACCTTC. This encodes CASSVRGQGYTF.

The genes are TRBV5-1 and TRBJ2-1; 14 positions match TRBD2. The CDR3 runs to 15 residues. After removal of 4 bases from V and 6 bases from J, the junction contained 3 bases not matched to a gene. CDR1 is SGHRS, CDR2 YFSETQ, per germline. The CDR3: CASSPTSGRGNEQFF. The DNA of the CDR3 is TGCGCCAGCAGCCCGACTAGCGGGAGGGGCAATGAGCAGTTCTTC.

This clone has just one count. The chain employs TRBV5-1 and TRBJ2-6, with 10 bases matching TRBD2. V was pared by 5 bases and J by 3 bases, with 14 bases of the junction left unmatched. Per germline, CDR1 SGHRS and CDR2 YFSETQ. The CDR3 has 19 amino acids. The CDR3 protein is CASSLMGLASHDGANVLTF. CDR3 in DNA: TGCGCCAGCAGTTTAATGGGACTAGCGTCCCATGATGGGGCCAACGTCCTGACTTTC.

The V gene is TRBV7-2, the J gene TRBJ2-2; TRBD2 matches 7 bases. The length of the CDR3 is 16 residues. Germline CDR1 SGHTA, CDR2 FQGNSA. Losses at the gene ends were 1 base for V and 8 bases for J; bases not matched to a gene: 10. Written as DNA, the CDR3 is TGTGCCAGCAGCTTAGATCTAGCGGTCCCTTCGGGGGAGCTGTTTTTT. This translates into CASSLDLAVPSGELFF.

J is TRBJ2-7 and V is TRBV11-2; 8 bases are a match to TRBD1. Unmatched junction bases numbered 9, after V lost 5 bases and J lost 3 bases. The CDR3 contains 15 residues. Looked up from germline, CDR1 is SGHAT and CDR2 is FQNNGV. Written as DNA, the CDR3 is TGTGCCAGCAGCCCGCCCGGGACAGGACACTACGAGCAGTACTTC. Translated: CASSPPGTGHYEQYF.

This rearrangement joins TRBV15 to TRBJ1-2; 8 nucleotides line up with TRBD1. CDR1 and CDR2 (germline): LNHNV, YYDKDF (reference sequence). The V and J ends lost 1 base and 3 bases, in that order; junction bases with no gene match: 1. The CDR3 length is 14 residues. The DNA for the CDR3 is TGTGCCACCAGCAGAGGGGGACAGGACTATGGCTACACCTTC. It codes for CATSRGGQDYGYTF.

The V gene is TRBV7-6, the J gene TRBJ2-1; perhaps TRBD2 as D (6 bases). V was shortened by 1 base and J by 6 bases, with 13 bases between the two germline ends. CDR3 length: 15 amino acids. Per germline, CDR1 SGHVS and CDR2 FNYEAQ. The CDR3 loop is CASSLGAGSGNEQFF. The DNA of the CDR3 is TGTGCCAGCAGCTTAGGAGCCGGGAGCGGCAATGAGCAGTTCTTC.

This clone is labeled medium-sized. The chain is built from TRBV4-3 and TRBJ1-4; 7 positions agree with TRBD1. CDR3 size: 15 residues. V was clipped by 5 bases and J by 8 bases; unmatched bases: 11. Germline CDR1 and CDR2: LGHNA and YSLEER. DNA of the CDR3: TGCGCCAGCAGCAGACGAGGACAGGTCGGAGAAAAACTGTTTTTT. It specifies CASSRRGQVGEKLFF.

The genes are TRBV19 and TRBJ1-4; 11 bases match TRBD1. This CDR3 is built from 15 residues. Trimming cost V 4 bases and J 8 bases; bases outside gene matches: 6. Germline V CDR1 and CDR2: LNHDA, SQIVND (reference sequence). The CDR3 reads CASSTGDRGREKLFF. The CDR3, as DNA: TGTGCCAGTAGTACCGGGGACAGGGGGAGAGAAAAACTGTTTTTT. Combining the CDR3 with reference TRBV19 and TRBJ1-4 gives the whole variable domain DGGITQSPKYLFRKEGQNVTLSCEQNLNHDAMYWYRQDPGQGLRLIYYSQIVNDFQKGDIAEGYSVSREKKESFPLTVTSAQKNPTAFYLCASSTGDRGREKLFFGSGTQLSVL.

This chain connects TRBV7-2 to TRBJ1-1; a weak D match, TRBD1 (6 bases). The ends were cut back, 7 bases at V and 5 bases at J, with 17 bases in the middle. Germline CDR1 and CDR2: SGHTA and FQGNSA. This CDR3 region has 14 residues. The CDR3 DNA reads as TGTGCCAGCACCGCAACCAGGGGAGGGACTGAAGCTTTCTTT. This gives the protein CASTATRGGTEAFF.

The chain has TRBV25-1 and TRBJ2-1; 9 bases are a match to TRBD2. Germline V gene sequence: CDR1 MGHDK, CDR2 SYGVNS. CDR3 length: 15 residues. Trimming removed 8 bases from V and 8 bases from J; junction bases left unmatched: 13. CDR3 nucleotide sequence: TGTGCCAGCGGGGGGGGCGGGAGGGCCTTTGATGAGCAGTTCTTC. Translated, it gives CASGGGGRAFDEQFF. The entire variable domain, with the rest obtained from reference TRBV25-1 and TRBJ2-1, is as follows: EADIYQTPRYLVIGTGKKITLECSQTMGHDKMYWYQQDPGMELHLIHYSYGVNSTEKGDLSSESTVSRIRTEHFPLTLESARPSHTSQYLCASGGGGRAFDEQFFGPGTRLTVL.

The chain couples TRBV6-5 to TRBJ1-6, with unresolved D. Trimming stripped 5 bases from V and 7 bases from J, with 12 bases between. The CDR3 consists of 14 residues. The germline gives CDR1 MNHEY, CDR2 SVGAGI. The CDR3 coding sequence is TGTGCCAGCAGTGTGGACGGGGTGAATTCACCCCTCCACTTT. This translates into CASSVDGVNSPLHF.

The chain joins TRBV4-2 to TRBJ1-1; unclear D gene. The germline V gene encodes CDR1 LGHNA and CDR2 YNFKEQ. The V end lost 0 bases, the J end lost 3 bases, and 11 bases lay between the germline ends. The CDR3 has 15 residues. The CDR3 is CASSQEKGGYTEAFF. The CDR3, as DNA: TGTGCCAGCAGCCAAGAGAAGGGCGGGTACACTGAAGCTTTCTTT.

This sequence joins TRBV19 and TRBJ2-2; 9 bases are a match to TRBD1. V shed 3 bases, J shed 3 bases, and the junction held 11 bases outside the gene matches. Germline V CDR1 and CDR2: LNHDA, SQIVND (reference sequence). This CDR3 has 18 residues. The CDR3 is CASSIGTGRRGHTGELFF. DNA for the CDR3: TGTGCCAGTAGTATCGGGACAGGGCGACGTGGGCACACCGGGGAGCTGTTTTTT.